This T cell receptor beta chain was recorded in a study of cytotoxic CD8 clonotypes in ibrutinib-treated CLL. Whole-study context: Responses: roughly 24 partial, 2 complete; after median roughly 68 months, around 14 stayed remitted, some 12 progressed. General study points: Clonality showed a rise at ibrutinib response that reversed toward baseline at progression. Researchers report that baseline clonality outpaced age-matched healthy donors and tracked circulating CD8+ T-cell counts.

Some clones are missing from TCRdb's copy, which holds only in-frame ones; the method was immunoSEQ multiplex PCR. The sample consists of about 120,000 clones, roughly 57% of them appearing once. The germline gives CDR1 SGHRS, CDR2 YFSETQ. The CDR3 has 13 residues. This clone was found a few times. Its matching antigen is unknown. Sequence at one end of the junction differs from germline and may be a read error. J is TRBJ2-6 and V is TRBV5-1; D gene ambiguous. The origin of this receptor is a human donor with chronic lymphocytic leukemia. Here the sequenced sample was PBMCs, taken after 24 months of ibrutinib treatment. The CDR3 region is CASSLSGANVLTF. DNA for the CDR3: TGTGCCAGCAGCCTCTCTGGGGCCAACGTCCTGACTTTC.